This TCR beta chain was sequenced during a study of siplizumab effects on memory and regulatory T cells. This clone was counted a few times. Germline CDR1 reads SNHLY; CDR2 reads FYNNEI. V was clipped by 6 bases and J by 1 base, with 13 bases between them. This CDR3 contains 14 residues. Generated by immunoSEQ multiplex PCR, the TCRdb table keeps only in-frame clones and is missing some. The table lists 95,000 to 100,000 clones, nearly 95% of them singletons. The chain carries TRBV2 and TRBJ2-7, with D perhaps matching TRBD1 (6 bases). The sample taken for sequencing was non-Treg CD4+ T cells sorted from blood. This sequence was found in a human donor in good health. CDR3 loop: CASRRTDPSYEQYF. CDR3 nucleotides: TGTGCCAGCAGACGGACAGACCCATCCTACGAGCAGTACTTC.